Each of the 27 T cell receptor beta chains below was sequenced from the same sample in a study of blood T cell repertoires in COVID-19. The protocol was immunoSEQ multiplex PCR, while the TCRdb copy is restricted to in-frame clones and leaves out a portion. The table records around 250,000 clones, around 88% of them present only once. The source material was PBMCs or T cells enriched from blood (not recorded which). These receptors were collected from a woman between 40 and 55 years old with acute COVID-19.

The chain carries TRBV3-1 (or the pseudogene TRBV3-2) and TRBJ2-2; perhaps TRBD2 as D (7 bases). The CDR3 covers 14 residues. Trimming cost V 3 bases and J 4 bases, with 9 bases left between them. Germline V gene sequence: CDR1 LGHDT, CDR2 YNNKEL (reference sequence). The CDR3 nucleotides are TGTGCCAGCAGCCACCGGGGGGCCACCGGGGAGCTGTTTTTT. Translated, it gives CASSHRGATGELFF.

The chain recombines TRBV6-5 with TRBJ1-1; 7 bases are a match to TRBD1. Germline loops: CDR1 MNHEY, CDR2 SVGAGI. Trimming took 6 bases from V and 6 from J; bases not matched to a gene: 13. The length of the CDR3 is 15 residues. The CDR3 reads CASSPGGNRGSEAFF. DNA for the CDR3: TGTGCCAGCAGCCCCGGGGGAAACAGGGGCTCTGAAGCTTTCTTT.

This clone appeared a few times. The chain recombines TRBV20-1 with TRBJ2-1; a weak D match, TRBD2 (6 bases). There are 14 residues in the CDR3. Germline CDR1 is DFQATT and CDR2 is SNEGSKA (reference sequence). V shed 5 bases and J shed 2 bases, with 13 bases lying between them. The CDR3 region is CSAGASAAYNEQFF. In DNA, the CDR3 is TGCAGTGCTGGTGCTAGCGCGGCCTACAATGAGCAGTTCTTC.

The CDR3 is CASSGITGRELFF. The CDR3 DNA reads as TGCGCCAGCAGTGGAATTACAGGGCGGGAGCTGTTTTTT. This sequence joins TRBV10-1 and TRBJ2-2, with D possibly TRBD1 on 6 matching bases. The CDR3 sequence is 13 residues long. The V end lost 4 bases, the J end lost 9 bases, and 12 bases lay between the germline ends. Germline V gives CDR1 WNHNN, CDR2 SYGVQD (reference sequence).

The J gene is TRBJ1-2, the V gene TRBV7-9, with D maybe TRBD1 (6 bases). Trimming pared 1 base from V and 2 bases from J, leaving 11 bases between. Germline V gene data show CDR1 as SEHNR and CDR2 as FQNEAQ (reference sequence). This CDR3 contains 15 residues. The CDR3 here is CASSLVGGRNYGYTF. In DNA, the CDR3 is TGTGCCAGCAGCTTAGTCGGGGGGCGGAACTATGGCTACACCTTC.

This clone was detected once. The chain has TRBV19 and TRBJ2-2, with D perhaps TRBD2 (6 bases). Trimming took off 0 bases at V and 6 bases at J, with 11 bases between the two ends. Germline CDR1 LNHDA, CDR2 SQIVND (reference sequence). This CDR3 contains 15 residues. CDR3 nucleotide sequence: TGTGCCAGTAGTATAGATGCTAGCGATGCCGGGGAGCTGTTTTTT. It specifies CASSIDASDAGELFF.

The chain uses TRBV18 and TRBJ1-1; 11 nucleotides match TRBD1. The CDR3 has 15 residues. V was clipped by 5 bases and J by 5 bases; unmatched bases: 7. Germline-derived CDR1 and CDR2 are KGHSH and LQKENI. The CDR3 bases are TGTGCCAGCTCAGGAGGGACAGGGGGGGATACTGAAGCTTTCTTT. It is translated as CASSGGTGGDTEAFF.

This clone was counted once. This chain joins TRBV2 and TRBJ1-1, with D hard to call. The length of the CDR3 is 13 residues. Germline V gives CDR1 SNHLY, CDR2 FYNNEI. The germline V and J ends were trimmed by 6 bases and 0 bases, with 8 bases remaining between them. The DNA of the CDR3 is TGTGCCAGCAGGCCAACGGTGAACACTGAAGCTTTCTTT. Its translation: CASRPTVNTEAFF.

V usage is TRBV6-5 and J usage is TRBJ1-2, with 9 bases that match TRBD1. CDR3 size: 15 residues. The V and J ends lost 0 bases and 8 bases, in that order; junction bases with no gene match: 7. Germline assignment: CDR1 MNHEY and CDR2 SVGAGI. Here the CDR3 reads CASSYSRQGESGYTF. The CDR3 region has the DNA TGTGCCAGCAGTTACTCCAGACAGGGGGAGTCCGGCTACACCTTC.

The CDR3 bases are TGTGCCATCAGGGGGTCAGAGGGTCAGCCCCAGCATTTT. Amino acids: CAIRGSEGQPQHF. The chain is built from TRBV10-3 and TRBJ1-5; D remains ambiguous. CDR3 length: 13 residues. The V gene lost 6 bases and the J gene lost 6 bases, with 12 bases spanning the gap. Germline CDR1 and CDR2: ENHRY and SYGVKD.

CDR3 DNA sequence: TGTGCCAGCGGGTTGCCCTACAGGGGAGAGGTGGATACGCAGTATTTT. Translation gives CASGLPYRGEVDTQYF. The chain couples TRBV28 to TRBJ2-3; the match to TRBD1 covers 7 bases. This CDR3 spans 16 amino acids. CDR1 is MDHEN and CDR2 is SYDVKM in the germline V gene. Losses at the gene ends were 8 bases for V and 6 bases for J; bases not matched to a gene: 17. The entire variable domain, with the rest obtained from reference TRBV28 and TRBJ2-3, is as follows: DVKVTQSSRYLVKRTGEKVFLECVQDMDHENMFWYRQDPGLGLRLIYFSYDVKMKEKGDIPEGYSVSREKKERFSLILESASTNQTSMYLCASGLPYRGEVDTQYFGPGTRLTVL.

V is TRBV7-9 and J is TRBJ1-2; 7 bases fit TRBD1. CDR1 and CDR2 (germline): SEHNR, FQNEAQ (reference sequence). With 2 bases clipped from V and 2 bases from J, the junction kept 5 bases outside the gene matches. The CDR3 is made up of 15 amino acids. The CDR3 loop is CASSLRRGRNYGYTF. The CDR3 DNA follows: TGTGCCAGCAGCTTACGGAGGGGGCGAAACTATGGCTACACCTTC.

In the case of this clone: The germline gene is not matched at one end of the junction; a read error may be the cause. CDR3 nucleotide sequence: TGTGCTAGCAGCTTAGACAGGGGAGGCATTCAGTACTTC. Translating gives CASSLDRGGIQYF. The genes are TRBV7-7 and TRBJ2-4; 8 positions match TRBD1. Per the germline V gene, CDR1 is SSHAT and CDR2 is FNYEAQ (reference sequence). CDR3 length equals 13 residues.

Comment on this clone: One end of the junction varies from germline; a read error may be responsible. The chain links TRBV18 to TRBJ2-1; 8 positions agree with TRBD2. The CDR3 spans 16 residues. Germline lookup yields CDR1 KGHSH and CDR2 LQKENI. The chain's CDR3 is CASSPPGLVFSSEQFF. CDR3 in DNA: TGTGCCAGCTCTCCACCGGGACTAGTTTTTTCCAGTGAGCAGTTCTTC.

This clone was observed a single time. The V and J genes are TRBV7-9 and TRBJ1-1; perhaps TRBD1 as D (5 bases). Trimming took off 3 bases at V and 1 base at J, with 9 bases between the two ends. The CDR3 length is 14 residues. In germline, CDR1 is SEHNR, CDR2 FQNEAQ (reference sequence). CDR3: CASSLAGGNTEAFF. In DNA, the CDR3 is TGTGCCAGCAGCTTGGCCGGGGGGAACACTGAAGCTTTCTTT.

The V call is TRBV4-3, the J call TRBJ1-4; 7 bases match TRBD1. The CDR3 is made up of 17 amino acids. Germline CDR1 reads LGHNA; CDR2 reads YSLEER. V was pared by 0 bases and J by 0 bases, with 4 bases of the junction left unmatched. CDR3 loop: CASSQETGATTNEKLFF. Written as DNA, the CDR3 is TGCGCCAGCAGCCAAGAAACAGGGGCGACAACTAATGAAAAACTGTTTTTT.

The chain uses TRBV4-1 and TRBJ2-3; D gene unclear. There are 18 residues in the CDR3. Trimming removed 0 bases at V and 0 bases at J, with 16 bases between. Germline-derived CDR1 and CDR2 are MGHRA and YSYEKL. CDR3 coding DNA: TGCGCCAGCAGCCAAGATCGGGTCGGTAGAATTAGCACAGATACGCAGTATTTT. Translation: CASSQDRVGRISTDTQYF.

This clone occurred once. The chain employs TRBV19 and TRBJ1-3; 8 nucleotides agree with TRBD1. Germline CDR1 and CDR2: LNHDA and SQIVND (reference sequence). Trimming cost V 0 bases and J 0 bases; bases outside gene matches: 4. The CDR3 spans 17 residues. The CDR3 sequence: CASSIERQGSSGNTIYF. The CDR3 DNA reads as TGTGCCAGTAGTATAGAAAGACAGGGGAGCTCTGGAAACACCATATATTTT.

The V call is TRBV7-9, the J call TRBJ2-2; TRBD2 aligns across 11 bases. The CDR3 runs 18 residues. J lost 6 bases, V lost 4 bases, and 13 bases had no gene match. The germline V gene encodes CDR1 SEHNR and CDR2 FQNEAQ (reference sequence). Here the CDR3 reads CASSYYRIAGGPAGELFF. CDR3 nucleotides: TGTGCCAGCAGCTACTACCGAATAGCGGGAGGGCCGGCCGGGGAGCTGTTTTTT.

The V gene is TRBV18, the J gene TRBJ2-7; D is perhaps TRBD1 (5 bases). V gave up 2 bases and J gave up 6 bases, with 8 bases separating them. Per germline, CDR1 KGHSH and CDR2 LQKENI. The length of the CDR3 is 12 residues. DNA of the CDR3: TGTGCCAGCTCACCAGCAGGGTTCGAGCAGTACTTC. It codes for CASSPAGFEQYF.

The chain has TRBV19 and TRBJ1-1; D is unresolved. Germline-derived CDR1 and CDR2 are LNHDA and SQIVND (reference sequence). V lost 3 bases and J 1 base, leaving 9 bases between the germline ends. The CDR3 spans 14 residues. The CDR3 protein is CASSMGQPNTEAFF. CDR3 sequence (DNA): TGTGCCAGTAGTATGGGCCAGCCGAACACTGAAGCTTTCTTT.

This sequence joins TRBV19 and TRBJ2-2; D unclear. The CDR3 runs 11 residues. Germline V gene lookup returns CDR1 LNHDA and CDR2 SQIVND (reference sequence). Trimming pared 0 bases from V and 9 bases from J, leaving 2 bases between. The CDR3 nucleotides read TGTGCCAGTAGTATAGATAGGGAGCTGTTTTTT. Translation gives CASSIDRELFF. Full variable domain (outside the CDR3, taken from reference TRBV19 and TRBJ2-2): DGGITQSPKYLFRKEGQNVTLSCEQNLNHDAMYWYRQDPGQGLRLIYYSQIVNDFQKGDIAEGYSVSREKKESFPLTVTSAQKNPTAFYLCASSIDRELFFGEGSRLTVL.

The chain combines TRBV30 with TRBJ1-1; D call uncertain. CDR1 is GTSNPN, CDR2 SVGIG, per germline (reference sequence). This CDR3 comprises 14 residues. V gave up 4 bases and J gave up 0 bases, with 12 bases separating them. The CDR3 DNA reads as TGTGCCTGGACCCCAATAAACATGAACACTGAAGCTTTCTTT. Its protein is CAWTPINMNTEAFF.

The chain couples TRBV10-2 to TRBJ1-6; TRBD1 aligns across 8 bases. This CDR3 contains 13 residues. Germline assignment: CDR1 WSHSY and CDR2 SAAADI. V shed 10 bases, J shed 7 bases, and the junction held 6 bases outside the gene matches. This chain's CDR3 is CATKDRENSPLHF. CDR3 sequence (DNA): TGCGCCACCAAGGACAGGGAAAATTCACCCCTCCACTTT.

Here the CDR3 reads CASSTGRGGRSSYNSPLHF. For the CDR3, the DNA is TGTGCCAGCAGCACCGGTCGGGGGGGAAGGAGCTCCTATAATTCACCCCTCCACTTT. V and J are TRBV11-2 and TRBJ1-6; possible D gene TRBD1, 5 bases. V lost 5 bases and J lost 0, with 20 bases in between. Germline V gene lookup returns CDR1 SGHAT and CDR2 FQNNGV. The CDR3 is 19 residues long.

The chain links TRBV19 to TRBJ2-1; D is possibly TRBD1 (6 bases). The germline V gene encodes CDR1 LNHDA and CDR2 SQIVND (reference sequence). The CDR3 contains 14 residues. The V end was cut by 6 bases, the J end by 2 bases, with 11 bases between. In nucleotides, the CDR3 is TGTGCCAGTAGGGGGGCGGTTCCCTACAATGAGCAGTTCTTC. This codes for CASRGAVPYNEQFF.

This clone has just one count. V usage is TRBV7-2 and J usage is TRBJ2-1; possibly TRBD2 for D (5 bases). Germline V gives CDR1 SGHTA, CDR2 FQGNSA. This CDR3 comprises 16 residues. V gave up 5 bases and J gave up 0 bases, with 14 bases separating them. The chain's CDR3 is CASSLSGASSYNEQFF. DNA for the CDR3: TGTGCCAGCAGCCTGAGCGGAGCAAGCTCCTACAATGAGCAGTTCTTC.